Presented here are 15 T cell receptor beta chains from one specimen sequenced in a study of blood T cell repertoires in COVID-19. This table comes from immunoSEQ multiplex PCR, and its TCRdb copy is limited to in-frame clones, with some not included. This sample has under 65,000 clones, with 91% found just once. What was sequenced was peripheral blood. Receptors originate from a man between 50 and 59 years old with acute or convalescent COVID-19.

The rearrangement uses TRBV28 and TRBJ1-1, with 7 bases identical to TRBD1. V was pared by 5 bases and J by 10 bases, with 16 bases of the junction left unmatched. The CDR3 runs 15 residues. The V gene's germline CDR1 is MDHEN and CDR2 SYDVKM. The CDR3 DNA is TGTGCCAGCAGTCGTCTTAGGGGGCCACGGTCTGGAGCTTTCTTT. This translates into CASSRLRGPRSGAFF.

The chain carries TRBV5-8 and TRBJ1-6, with TRBD1 matching 7 bases. The CDR3 loop spans 15 amino acids. Per the germline V gene, CDR1 is SGHTS and CDR2 is YDEGEE. V lost 2 bases to trimming and J lost 7 bases; unmatched junction nucleotides: 6. For the CDR3, the DNA is TGTGCCAGCAGCTTCCGCCAGGGGGTGAATTCACCCCTCCACTTT. It encodes CASSFRQGVNSPLHF.

The chain carries TRBV3-1 (or the pseudogene TRBV3-2) and TRBJ2-4; possibly TRBD2 for D (5 bases). The CDR3 totals 17 residues. V shed 1 base and J shed 1 base, with 14 bases lying between them. The germline V gene has CDR1 LGHDT and CDR2 YNNKEL (reference sequence). The CDR3 bases are TGTGCCAGCAGCCAAGTGACTACCAGCGTGGCCAAAAACATTCAGTACTTC. Protein sequence: CASSQVTTSVAKNIQYF.

This clone was seen a single time. V gene TRBV3-1 (or the pseudogene TRBV3-2) combines with J gene TRBJ1-2; 9 bases line up with TRBD1. Germline lookup yields CDR1 LGHDT and CDR2 YNNKEL (reference sequence). The CDR3 runs to 14 residues. Unmatched junction bases numbered 4, after V lost 4 bases and J lost 4 bases. The CDR3 nucleotides are TGTGCCAGCAGCCCCGGACAGGGGACCTATGGCTACACCTTC. Protein sequence: CASSPGQGTYGYTF.

The chain is built from TRBV15 and TRBJ1-2; 8 nucleotides match TRBD1. The CDR3 is 14 residues long. V trimming: 5 bases; J trimming: 4 bases; junction bases outside the gene matches: 6. The V gene's germline CDR1 is LNHNV and CDR2 YYDKDF (reference sequence). The CDR3 is CATSWTGSLYGYTF. Here the CDR3 DNA reads TGTGCCACCAGCTGGACAGGGTCCCTCTATGGCTACACCTTC.

This clone has only one observation. The J gene is TRBJ2-3, the V gene TRBV3-1 (or the pseudogene TRBV3-2), with TRBD2 identical over 9 bases. From germline, CDR1 is LGHDT and CDR2 YNNKEL (reference sequence). This CDR3 is built from 16 residues. The V segment lost 3 bases and the J segment 4 bases; nucleotides outside the gene matches: 8. This CDR3 is CASSQGLARSADTQYF. The CDR3 nucleotides are TGTGCCAGCAGCCAGGGACTAGCACGTAGCGCAGATACGCAGTATTTT.

This chain joins TRBV2 and TRBJ1-4; the D is unclear. The CDR3 length is 13 residues. Germline CDR1 reads SNHLY; CDR2 reads FYNNEI. V shed 5 bases and J shed 3 bases, with 7 bases lying between them. The CDR3 nucleotides read TGTGCCAGCAGTTGGCAGGCTAATGAAAAACTGTTTTTT. Its translation is CASSWQANEKLFF. The full variable domain, in which reference TRBV2 and TRBJ1-4 provide the parts outside the CDR3, is EPEVTQTPSHQVTQMGQEVILRCVPISNHLYFYWYRQILGQKVEFLVSFYNNEISEKSEIFDDQFSVERPDGSNFTLKIRSTKLEDSAMYFCASSWQANEKLFFGSGTQLSVL.

The chain uses TRBV9 and TRBJ2-1, with D unresolved. From germline, CDR1 is SGDLS and CDR2 YYNGEE. Trimming took off 4 bases at V and 9 bases at J, with 8 bases between the two ends. The CDR3 totals 11 residues. The CDR3 sequence: CASSPNLEQFF. As DNA, the CDR3 is TGTGCCAGCAGCCCTAACCTTGAGCAGTTCTTC.

The chain uses TRBV10-2 and TRBJ1-1; no clear D. The CDR3 loop spans 13 amino acids. Trimming took off 2 bases at V and 1 base at J, with 5 bases between the two ends. Germline loops: CDR1 WSHSY, CDR2 SAAADI. The CDR3 sequence: CASSETRNTEAFF. The CDR3 DNA sequence: TGCGCCAGCAGTGAGACGAGGAACACTGAAGCTTTCTTT.

The chain joins TRBV10-3 to TRBJ2-5, with 9 nucleotides matching TRBD2. The CDR3 consists of 16 residues. The germline CDR1 and CDR2 sequences are ENHRY and SYGVKD. Unmatched junction bases numbered 6, after V lost 1 base and J lost 3 bases. CDR3 region: CAISEFLAGNKETQYF. The CDR3 nucleotides are TGTGCCATCAGTGAGTTTCTAGCGGGGAACAAAGAGACCCAGTACTTC.

This chain uses TRBV7-2 with TRBJ1-6, with 7 bases fitting TRBD1. This CDR3 has 14 residues. Trimming took 3 bases from V and 9 from J; bases not matched to a gene: 5. Germline V gene sequence: CDR1 SGHTA, CDR2 FQGNSA. In nucleotides, the CDR3 is TGTGCCAGCAGCTTCACAGGGGTATCTTCACCCCTCCACTTT. Protein: CASSFTGVSSPLHF.

The chain employs TRBV3-1 (or the pseudogene TRBV3-2) and TRBJ2-3; 12 nucleotides match TRBD2. Germline V CDR1 and CDR2: LGHDT, YNNKEL (reference sequence). The length of the CDR3 is 16 residues. Trimming cost V 4 bases and J 7 bases; bases outside gene matches: 9. The CDR3 loop reads CASSPTQLAGGHTQYF. The CDR3 DNA follows: TGTGCCAGCAGCCCCACCCAACTAGCGGGGGGCCATACGCAGTATTTT.

The chain carries TRBV18 and TRBJ2-2; 9 bases map to TRBD1. Trimming removed 0 bases from V and 1 base from J; junction bases left unmatched: 6. The CDR3 runs to 18 residues. Per germline, CDR1 KGHSH and CDR2 LQKENI. CDR3 nucleotides: TGTGCCAGCTCACCACCGGTCGGGACAGGGAAGAACACCGGGGAGCTGTTTTTT. Translated, it gives CASSPPVGTGKNTGELFF.

This clone has only one observation. The chain employs TRBV19 and TRBJ2-2, with D tentatively TRBD2 (5 bases). CDR3 length equals 14 residues. V was trimmed by 4 bases and J by 4 bases, leaving 10 bases between them. Germline V gene lookup returns CDR1 LNHDA and CDR2 SQIVND (reference sequence). The CDR3 DNA reads as TGTGCCAGTAGTACCGGGATTTCCACCGGGGAGCTGTTTTTT. Its translation: CASSTGISTGELFF.

The rearrangement uses TRBV5-6 and TRBJ1-5; D gene uncertain. Germline-derived CDR1 and CDR2 are SGHDT and YYEEEE. The CDR3 extends over 16 amino acids. V lost 4 bases to trimming and J lost 0 bases, with 14 bases between them. Here the CDR3 DNA reads TGTGCCAGCAGCACTTACAGAACCGCTAGCAATCAGCCCCAGCATTTT. This codes for CASSTYRTASNQPQHF.